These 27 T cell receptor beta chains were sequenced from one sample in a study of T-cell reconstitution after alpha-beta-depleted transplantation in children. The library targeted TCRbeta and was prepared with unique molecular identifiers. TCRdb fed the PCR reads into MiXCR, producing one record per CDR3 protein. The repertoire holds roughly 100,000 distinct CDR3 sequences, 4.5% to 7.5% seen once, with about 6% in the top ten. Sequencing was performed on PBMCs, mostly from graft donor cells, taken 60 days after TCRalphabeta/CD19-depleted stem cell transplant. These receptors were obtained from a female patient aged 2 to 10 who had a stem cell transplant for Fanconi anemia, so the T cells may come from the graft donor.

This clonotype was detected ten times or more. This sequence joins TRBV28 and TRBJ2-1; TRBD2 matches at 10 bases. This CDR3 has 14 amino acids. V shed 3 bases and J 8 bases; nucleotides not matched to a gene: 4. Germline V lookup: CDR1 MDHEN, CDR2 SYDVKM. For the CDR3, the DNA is TGTGCCAGCAGTTTGCAGCTAGCGGGGGATGAGCAGTTCTTC. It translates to CASSLQLAGDEQFF.

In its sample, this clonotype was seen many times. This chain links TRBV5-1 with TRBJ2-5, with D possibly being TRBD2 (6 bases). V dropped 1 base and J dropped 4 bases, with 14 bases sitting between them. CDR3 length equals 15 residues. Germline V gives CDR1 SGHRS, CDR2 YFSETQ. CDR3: CASSLTSGFPETQYF. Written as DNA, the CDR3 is TGCGCCAGCAGCTTGACAAGCGGGTTTCCAGAGACCCAGTACTTC.

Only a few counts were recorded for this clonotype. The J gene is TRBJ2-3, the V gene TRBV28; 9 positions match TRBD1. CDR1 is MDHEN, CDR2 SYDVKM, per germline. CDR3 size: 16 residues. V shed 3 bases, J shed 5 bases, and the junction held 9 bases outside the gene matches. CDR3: CASSLAGTGTRDTQYF. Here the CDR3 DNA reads TGTGCCAGCAGTTTGGCCGGGACAGGGACACGAGATACGCAGTATTTT.

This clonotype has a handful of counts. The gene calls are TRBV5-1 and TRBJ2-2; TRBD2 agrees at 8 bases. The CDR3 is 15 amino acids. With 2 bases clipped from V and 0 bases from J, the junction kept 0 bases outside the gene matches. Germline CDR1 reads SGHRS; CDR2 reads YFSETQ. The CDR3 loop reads CASSFSGTNTGELFF. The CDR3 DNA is TGCGCCAGCAGCTTTAGCGGGACGAACACCGGGGAGCTGTTTTTT.

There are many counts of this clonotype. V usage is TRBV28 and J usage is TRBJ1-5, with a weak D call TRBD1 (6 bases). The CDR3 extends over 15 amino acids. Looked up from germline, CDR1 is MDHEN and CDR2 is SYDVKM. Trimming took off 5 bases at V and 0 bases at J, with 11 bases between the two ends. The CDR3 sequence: CASSPRGPSNQPQHF. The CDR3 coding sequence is TGTGCCAGCAGTCCCCGGGGGCCTAGCAATCAGCCCCAGCATTTT.

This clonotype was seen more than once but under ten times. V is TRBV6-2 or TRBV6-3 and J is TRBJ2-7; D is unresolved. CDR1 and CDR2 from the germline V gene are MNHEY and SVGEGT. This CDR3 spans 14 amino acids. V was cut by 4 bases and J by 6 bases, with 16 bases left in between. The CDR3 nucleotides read TGTGCCAGCAGTTCCCGGGTTCCGAGGCTCGAGCAGTACTTC. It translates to CASSSRVPRLEQYF.

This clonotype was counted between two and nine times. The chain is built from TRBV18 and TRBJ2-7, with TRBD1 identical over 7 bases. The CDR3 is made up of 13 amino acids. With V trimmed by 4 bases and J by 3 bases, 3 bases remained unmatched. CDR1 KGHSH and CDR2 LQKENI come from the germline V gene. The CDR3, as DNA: TGTGCCAGCTCACTCGACAGGGACTACGAGCAGTACTTC. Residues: CASSLDRDYEQYF.

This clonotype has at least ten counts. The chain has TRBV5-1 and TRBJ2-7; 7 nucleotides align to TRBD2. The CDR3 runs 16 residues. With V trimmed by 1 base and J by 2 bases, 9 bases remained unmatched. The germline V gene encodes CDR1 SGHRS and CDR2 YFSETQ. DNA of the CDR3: TGCGCCAGCAGCTTGAGCCTAGCGGAGGGAGCCTACGAGCAGTACTTC. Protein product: CASSLSLAEGAYEQYF. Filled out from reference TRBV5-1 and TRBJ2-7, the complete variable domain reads KAGVTQTPRYLIKTRGQQVTLSCSPISGHRSVSWYQQTPGQGLQFLFEYFSETQRNKGNFPGRFSGRQFSNSRSEMNVSTLELGDSALYLCASSLSLAEGAYEQYFGPGTRLTVT.

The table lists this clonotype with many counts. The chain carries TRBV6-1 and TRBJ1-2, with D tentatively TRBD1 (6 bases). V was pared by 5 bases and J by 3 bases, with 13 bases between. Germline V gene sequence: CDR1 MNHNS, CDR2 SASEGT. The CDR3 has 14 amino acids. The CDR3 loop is CASSLVGGDYGYTF. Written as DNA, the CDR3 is TGTGCCAGCAGTCTAGTAGGGGGTGACTATGGCTACACCTTC.

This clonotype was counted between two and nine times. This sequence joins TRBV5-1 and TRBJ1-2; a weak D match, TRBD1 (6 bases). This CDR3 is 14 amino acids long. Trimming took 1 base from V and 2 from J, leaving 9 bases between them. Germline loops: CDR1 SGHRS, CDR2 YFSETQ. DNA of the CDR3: TGCGCCAGCAGCTTGCCGGGACAAAACTATGGCTACACCTTC. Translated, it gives CASSLPGQNYGYTF.

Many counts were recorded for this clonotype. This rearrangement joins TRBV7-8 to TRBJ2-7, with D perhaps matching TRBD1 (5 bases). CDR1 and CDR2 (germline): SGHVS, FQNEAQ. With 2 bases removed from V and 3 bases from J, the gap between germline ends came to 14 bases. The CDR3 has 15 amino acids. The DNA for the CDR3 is TGTGCCAGCAGCTTAAACACAGGCCCCAACTACGAGCAGTACTTC. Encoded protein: CASSLNTGPNYEQYF.

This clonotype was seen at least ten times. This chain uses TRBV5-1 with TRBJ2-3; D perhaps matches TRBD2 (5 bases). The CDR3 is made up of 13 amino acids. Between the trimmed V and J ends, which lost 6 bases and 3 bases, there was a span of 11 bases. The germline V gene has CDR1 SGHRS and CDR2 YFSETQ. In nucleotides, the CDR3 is TGCGCCAGCAAGACGGGAAATACAGATACGCAGTATTTT. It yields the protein CASKTGNTDTQYF.

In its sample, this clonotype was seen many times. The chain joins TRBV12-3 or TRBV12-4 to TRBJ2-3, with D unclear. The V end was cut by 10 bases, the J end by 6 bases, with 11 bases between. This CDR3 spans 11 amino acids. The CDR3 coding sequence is TGTGCCACCGCCTTTAGCGATACGCAGTATTTT. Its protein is CATAFSDTQYF.

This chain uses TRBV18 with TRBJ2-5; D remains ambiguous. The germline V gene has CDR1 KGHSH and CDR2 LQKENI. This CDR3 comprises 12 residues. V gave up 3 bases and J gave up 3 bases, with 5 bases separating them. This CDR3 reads CASSPTEETQYF. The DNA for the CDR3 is TGTGCCAGCTCACCTACAGAAGAGACCCAGTACTTC.

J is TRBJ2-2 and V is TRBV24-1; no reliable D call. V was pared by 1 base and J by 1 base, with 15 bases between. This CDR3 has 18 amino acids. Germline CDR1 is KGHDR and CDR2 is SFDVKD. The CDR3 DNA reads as TGTGCCACCAGTGATTTTCCCCCCGGCCCAGTGAACACCGGGGAGCTGTTTTTT. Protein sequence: CATSDFPPGPVNTGELFF.

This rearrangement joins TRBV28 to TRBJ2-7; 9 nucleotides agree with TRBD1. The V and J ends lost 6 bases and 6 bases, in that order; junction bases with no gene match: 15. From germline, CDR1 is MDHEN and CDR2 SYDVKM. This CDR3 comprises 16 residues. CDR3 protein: CASSLTRDREVVEQYF. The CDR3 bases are TGTGCCAGCAGCCTCACGCGGGACAGGGAGGTGGTCGAGCAGTACTTC.

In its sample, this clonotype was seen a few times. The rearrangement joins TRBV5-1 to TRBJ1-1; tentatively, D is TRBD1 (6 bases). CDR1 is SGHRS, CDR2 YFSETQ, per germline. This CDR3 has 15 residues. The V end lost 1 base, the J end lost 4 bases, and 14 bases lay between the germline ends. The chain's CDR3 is CASSLTGREGTEAFF. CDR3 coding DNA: TGCGCCAGCAGCTTGACAGGGAGGGAAGGCACTGAAGCTTTCTTT.

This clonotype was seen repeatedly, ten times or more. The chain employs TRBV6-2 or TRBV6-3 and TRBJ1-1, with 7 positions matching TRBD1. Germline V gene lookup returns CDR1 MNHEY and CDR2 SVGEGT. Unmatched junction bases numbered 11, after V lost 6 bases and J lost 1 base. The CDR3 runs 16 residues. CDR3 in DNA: TGTGCCAGCAGCTATCCGGGACAGCCTACGAACACTGAAGCTTTCTTT. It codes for CASSYPGQPTNTEAFF.

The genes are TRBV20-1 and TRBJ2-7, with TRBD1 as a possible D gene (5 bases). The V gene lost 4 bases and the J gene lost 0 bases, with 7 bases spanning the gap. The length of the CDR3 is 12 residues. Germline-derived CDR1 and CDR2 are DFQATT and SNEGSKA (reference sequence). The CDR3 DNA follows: TGCAGTGCTACTGACAGCTCCTACGAGCAGTACTTC. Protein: CSATDSSYEQYF.

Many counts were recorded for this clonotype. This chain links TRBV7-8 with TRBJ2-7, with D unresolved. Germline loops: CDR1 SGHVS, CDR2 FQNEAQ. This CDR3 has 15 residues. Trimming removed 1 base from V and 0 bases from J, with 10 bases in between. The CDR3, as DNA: TGTGCCAGCAGCTTAGTGGGTGGCTACTCCTACGAGCAGTACTTC. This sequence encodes CASSLVGGYSYEQYF.

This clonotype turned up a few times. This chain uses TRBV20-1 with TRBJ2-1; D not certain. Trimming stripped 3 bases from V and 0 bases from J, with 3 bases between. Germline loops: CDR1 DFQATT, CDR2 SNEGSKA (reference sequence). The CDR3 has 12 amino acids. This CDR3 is CSASSSYNEQFF. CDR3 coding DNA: TGCAGTGCTAGCAGCTCCTACAATGAGCAGTTCTTC.

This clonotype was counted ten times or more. The DNA of the CDR3 is TGTGCCAGCAGATACAGGGACGAGCAGTACTTC. It codes for CASRYRDEQYF. This sequence joins TRBV28 and TRBJ2-7, with D possibly matching TRBD1 (6 bases). Per germline, CDR1 MDHEN and CDR2 SYDVKM. This CDR3 is built from 11 residues. V was cut by 6 bases and J by 5 bases, with 8 bases left in between.

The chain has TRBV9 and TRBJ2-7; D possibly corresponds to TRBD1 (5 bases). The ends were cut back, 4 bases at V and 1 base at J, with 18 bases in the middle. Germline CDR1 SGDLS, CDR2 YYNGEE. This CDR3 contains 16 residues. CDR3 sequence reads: CASSPDRGHQSYEQYF. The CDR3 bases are TGTGCCAGCAGCCCAGATAGAGGACACCAATCCTACGAGCAGTACTTC.

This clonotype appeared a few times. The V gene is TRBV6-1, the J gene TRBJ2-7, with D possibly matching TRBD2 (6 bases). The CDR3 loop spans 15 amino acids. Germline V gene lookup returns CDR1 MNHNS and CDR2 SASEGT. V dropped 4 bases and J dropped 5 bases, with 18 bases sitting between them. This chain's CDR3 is CASSVLPGVTHEQYF. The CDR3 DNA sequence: TGTGCCAGCAGTGTGCTTCCGGGAGTTACCCACGAGCAGTACTTC.

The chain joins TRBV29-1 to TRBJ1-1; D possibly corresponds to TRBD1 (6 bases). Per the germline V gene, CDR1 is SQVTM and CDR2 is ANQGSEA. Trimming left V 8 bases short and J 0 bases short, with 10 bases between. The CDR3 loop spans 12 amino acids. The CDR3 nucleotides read TGCAGCTACGACAGGATGAACACTGAAGCTTTCTTT. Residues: CSYDRMNTEAFF.

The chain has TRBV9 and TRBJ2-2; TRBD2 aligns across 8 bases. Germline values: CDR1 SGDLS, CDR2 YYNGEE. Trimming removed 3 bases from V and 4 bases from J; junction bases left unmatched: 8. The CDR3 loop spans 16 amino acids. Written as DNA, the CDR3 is TGTGCCAGCAGCGGCGGGAGGACCCCATTCACCGGGGAGCTGTTTTTT. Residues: CASSGGRTPFTGELFF. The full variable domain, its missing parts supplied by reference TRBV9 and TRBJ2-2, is DSGVTQTPKHLITATGQRVTLRCSPRSGDLSVYWYQQSLDQGLQFLIQYYNGEERAKGNILERFSAQQFPDLHSELNLSSLELGDSALYFCASSGGRTPFTGELFFGEGSRLTVL.

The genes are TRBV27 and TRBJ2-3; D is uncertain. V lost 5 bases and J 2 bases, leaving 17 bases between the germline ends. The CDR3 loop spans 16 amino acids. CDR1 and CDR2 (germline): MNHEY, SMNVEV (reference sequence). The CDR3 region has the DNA TGTGCCAGCAGTCTTTTACGTTCCGCCGACACAGATACGCAGTATTTT. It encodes CASSLLRSADTDTQYF.